This is a list of T cell receptor beta chains from one sample in a study of Graves' ophthalmopathy and Graves' hyperthyroidism. TCRdb analysed the multiplex PCR reads with MiXCR anew, one entry per CDR3 protein. The sample lists a few hundred thousand distinct CDR3 sequences; 15% were seen once. Material for sequencing was peripheral blood. These receptors were collected from a woman under 30 with stable Graves' hyperthyroidism. CDR3s include the opening cysteine and the closing phenylalanine or tryptophan. Fields, in order: clone size, V gene, D gene, J gene, CDR3 protein, CDR3 DNA. A D gene is named only where the DNA matches it firmly. Only some rows state a clone size, as once, few, many or a class for expanded clones.

>many|TRBV12-3/TRBV12-4|NA|TRBJ1-1
CASNTLLGNTEAFF
TGTGCCAGCAACACCTTATTGGGGAACACTGAAGCTTTCTTT
>many|TRBV12-5|NA|TRBJ1-2
CASGLSGHGYTF
TGTGCTAGTGGTTTGTCGGGACACGGCTACACCTTC
>NA|TRBV6-1|NA|TRBJ1-5
CASSEAGRGQPQHF
TGTGCCAGCAGTGAAGCGGGCAGGGGTCAGCCCCAGCATTTT
>many|TRBV19|TRBD1|TRBJ1-2
CASSEGATNYGYTF
TGTGCCAGTAGTGAGGGGGCAACTAACTATGGCTACACCTTC
>many|TRBV12-3/TRBV12-4|TRBD1|TRBJ1-1
CASSFVGEGANTEAFF
TGTGCCAGCAGTTTTGTCGGGGAGGGGGCGAACACTGAAGCTTTCTTT
>many|TRBV12-3/TRBV12-4|NA|TRBJ2-7
CASSPRGMLGNEQYF
TGTGCCAGCAGCCCCCGCGGTATGCTCGGGAACGAGCAGTACTTC
>many|TRBV9|TRBD2|TRBJ2-5
CASSVDLAGGQQETQYF
TGTGCCAGCAGCGTCGATCTAGCGGGGGGACAACAAGAGACCCAGTACTTC
>many|TRBV5-1|TRBD2|TRBJ2-7
CASSYHTLAGETYEQYF
TGCGCCAGCAGCTACCACACCCTAGCGGGTGAAACCTACGAGCAGTACTTC
>many|TRBV27|NA|TRBJ1-5
CASRSSRGADFDSQHF
TGTGCCAGCAGATCCTCCCGTGGGGCTGACTTTGATTCCCAGCATTTT
>many|TRBV6-5|TRBD1|TRBJ1-1
CASSSQGQANTEAFF
TGTGCCAGCAGTTCCCAGGGACAGGCGAACACTGAAGCTTTCTTT
>few|TRBV4-2|NA|TRBJ1-1
CASSHYGGLNTEAFF
TGTGCCAGCAGCCATTACGGCGGGCTTAACACTGAAGCTTTCTTT
>many|TRBV12-3/TRBV12-4|NA|TRBJ2-7
CASTQAVAYEQYF
TGTGCCAGCACCCAGGCCGTAGCCTACGAGCAGTACTTC
>many|TRBV10-3|NA|TRBJ1-1
CAISESGRGTEAFF
TGTGCCATCAGTGAGTCTGGCCGAGGCACTGAAGCTTTCTTT
>few|TRBV11-1|NA|TRBJ1-3
CASSLVTSSPGNTIYF
TGTGCCAGCAGCTTAGTTACCTCGAGCCCTGGAAACACCATATATTTT
>many|TRBV2|NA|TRBJ1-2
CASSLPPKERGYTF
TGTGCCAGCAGTCTCCCCCCCAAGGAGCGGGGCTACACCTTC
>many|TRBV6-5|NA|TRBJ1-2
CASSRRDKDYGYTF
TGTGCCAGCAGTCGACGGGACAAGGACTATGGCTACACCTTC
>many|TRBV6-1|TRBD1|TRBJ1-2
CASISTGEGGYTF
TGTGCCAGCATCTCGACAGGGGAGGGGGGCTACACCTTC
>many|TRBV6-2/TRBV6-3|TRBD1|TRBJ1-5
CASKTGTGYNQPQHF
TGTGCCAGCAAGACCGGGACAGGTTACAATCAGCCCCAGCATTTT
>many|TRBV11-2|NA|TRBJ2-5
CASSLDRSETQYF
TGTGCCAGCAGCTTAGACAGATCGGAGACCCAGTACTTC
>many|TRBV12-3/TRBV12-4|TRBD2|TRBJ2-7
CASSLSGSSYEQYF
TGTGCCAGCAGTCTTAGCGGGAGCTCCTACGAGCAGTACTTC
>many|TRBV20-1|NA|TRBJ1-1
CSARGFVKPDHFEAFF
TGCAGTGCTAGAGGCTTCGTAAAACCGGATCACTTTGAAGCTTTCTTT
>many|TRBV4-1|NA|TRBJ2-7
CASSPVWTGPPEQYF
TGCGCCAGCAGCCCCGTTTGGACGGGCCCCCCCGAGCAGTACTTC
>many|TRBV20-1|NA|TRBJ2-7
CSARRGPGSYEQYF
TGCAGTGCTAGGCGGGGTCCGGGGTCCTACGAGCAGTACTTC
>many|TRBV11-2|NA|TRBJ1-2
CASSSVQAYGYTF
TGTGCCAGCAGCTCGGTACAGGCGTATGGCTACACCTTC
>many|TRBV10-2|TRBD1|TRBJ1-6
CATSRTGDNSPLHF
TGCGCCACCTCGCGGACAGGCGATAATTCACCCCTCCACTTT
>many|TRBV12-3/TRBV12-4|TRBD2|TRBJ2-2
CASSYGGLAVTGELFF
TGTGCCAGCAGTTACGGGGGACTAGCGGTCACCGGGGAGCTGTTTTTT
>NA|TRBV12-3/TRBV12-4|TRBD1|TRBJ1-1
CASSPRTGDHTEAFF
TGTGCCAGCAGTCCCCGGACAGGGGACCACACTGAAGCTTTCTTT
>NA|TRBV2|TRBD1|TRBJ1-2
CASGGQGVYGYTF
TGTGCCAGCGGGGGACAGGGAGTCTATGGCTACACCTTC